A selection of T cell receptor beta chains follows, all from one sample in a study of blood T cell repertoires in COVID-19. The method was immunoSEQ multiplex PCR; TCRdb's version includes in-frame clones alone and lacks a portion of them. The data hold nearly 350,000 clones, with 85% to 90% observed a single time. The sample comprised peripheral blood. These receptors all stem from a woman between 50 and 59 years old with COVID-19, enrolled during active disease. Both conserved end residues are part of each CDR3. A D gene is named only where the DNA matches it firmly. Some rows mark clone size as missing; the rest say once, few, many or name a class of expanded clone.

clone_size	d_call	v_call	j_call	cdr3_aa	cdr3_nt
.	.	TRBV10-3	TRBJ1-3	CAITSTESGNTIYF	TGTGCCATCACCTCGACAGAGTCTGGAAACACCATATATTTT
.	.	TRBV6-4	TRBJ2-1	CASSVEGAHEQFF	TGTGCCAGCAGTGTCGAGGGCGCCCATGAGCAGTTCTTC
.	TRBD2	TRBV27	TRBJ2-6	CASSPMGGRASTISGANVLTF	TGTGCCAGCAGTCCTATGGGCGGGAGGGCCTCCACCATTTCTGGGGCCAACGTCCTGACTTTC
few	.	TRBV2	TRBJ1-1	CASSDEAGGGTEAFF	TGTGCCAGCAGTGACGAGGCGGGAGGGGGGACTGAAGCTTTCTTT
.	.	TRBV11-3	TRBJ2-5	CASSLGAGATETQYF	TGTGCCAGCAGCTTAGGGGCAGGGGCTACGGAGACCCAGTACTTC
once	.	TRBV5-4	TRBJ2-7	CASSFGISSYEQYF	TGTGCCAGCAGCTTCGGGATTTCCTCCTACGAGCAGTACTTC
.	TRBD2	TRBV4-2	TRBJ2-2	CASSLRGVIAGSLLAAGELFF	TGTGCCAGCAGCCTTAGGGGAGTGATAGCGGGATCTCTTTTAGCTGCCGGGGAGCTGTTTTTT
.	.	TRBV2	TRBJ2-4	CAPMGRGVSFAKNIQYF	TGTGCTCCAATGGGCAGGGGTGTTAGTTTCGCCAAAAACATTCAGTACTTC
.	TRBD2	TRBV27	TRBJ2-3	CASTQTPGGTDTQYF	TGTGCCAGCACCCAAACGCCGGGGGGTACAGATACGCAGTATTTT
.	.	TRBV10-2	TRBJ1-2	CASSDGGLRGYTF	TGCGCCAGCAGTGATGGAGGGTTGCGAGGCTACACCTTC
once	TRBD2	TRBV9	TRBJ2-5	CASSTGLVRETQYF	TGTGCCAGCAGCACCGGACTAGTCCGGGAGACCCAGTACTTC
.	.	TRBV5-1	TRBJ1-1	CASMGWAGANTEAFF	TGCGCCAGCATGGGGTGGGCAGGGGCGAACACTGAAGCTTTCTTT
.	TRBD2	TRBV30	TRBJ2-1	CAWSPGGGRVNEQFF	TGTGCCTGGAGCCCGGGTGGCGGGAGAGTAAATGAGCAGTTCTTC
.	.	TRBV29-1	TRBJ2-5	CSVLEGAETQYF	TGCAGCGTTTTGGAGGGGGCAGAGACCCAGTACTTC
.	.	TRBV30	TRBJ2-3	CAWSARQRAVDTQYF	TGTGCCTGGAGTGCGAGGCAGAGAGCCGTAGATACGCAGTATTTT
.	TRBD1	TRBV18	TRBJ1-1	CASSPGQGVYTEAFF	TGTGCCAGCTCACCGGGACAGGGAGTTTACACTGAAGCTTTCTTT
.	TRBD2	TRBV18	TRBJ2-1	CASSPRTGLGYNEQFF	TGTGCCAGCTCACCACGAACGGGACTAGGGTACAATGAGCAGTTCTTC
.	.	TRBV3-1/TRBV3-2	TRBJ2-7	CASSQTFLRGENYEQYF	TGTGCCAGCAGCCAAACTTTTCTCAGAGGAGAAAACTACGAGCAGTACTTC
.	.	TRBV27	TRBJ1-4	CASSLTGRVGGREKLFF	TGTGCCAGCAGTTTAACTGGCAGGGTGGGTGGAAGAGAAAAACTGTTTTTT
.	TRBD2	TRBV2	TRBJ2-1	CASSNSGNYNEQFF	TGTGCCAGCAGTAATAGCGGGAACTACAATGAGCAGTTCTTC
.	TRBD1	TRBV5-1	TRBJ2-7	CASSLGGQWTYEQYF	TGCGCCAGCAGCTTGGGGGGACAGTGGACCTACGAGCAGTACTTC
.	.	TRBV3-1/TRBV3-2	TRBJ1-1	CASSQGGRSSEAFF	TGTGCCAGCAGCCAGGGAGGACGGAGTAGTGAAGCTTTCTTT
.	.	TRBV5-1	TRBJ1-1	CASSLDLTGGYTEAFF	TGCGCCAGCAGCTTGGATCTTACCGGAGGGTATACTGAAGCTTTCTTT
few	TRBD1	TRBV2	TRBJ2-4	CASVEGQGAKNIQYF	TGTGCCAGCGTTGAGGGACAGGGGGCGAAAAACATTCAGTACTTC
.	TRBD1	TRBV30	TRBJ2-7	CAWIGAPGQGPYEQYF	TGTGCCTGGATTGGGGCACCGGGACAGGGGCCCTACGAGCAGTACTTC
.	.	TRBV5-1	TRBJ2-5	CASSLVGAQETQYF	TGCGCCAGCAGCTTGGTGGGGGCTCAAGAGACCCAGTACTTC
.	.	TRBV11-2	TRBJ2-1	CASSSNGSYNEQFF	TGTGCCAGCAGCTCCAACGGGTCTTACAATGAGCAGTTCTTC
.	.	TRBV19	TRBJ1-1	CASSIGQVQNTEAFF	TGTGCCAGTAGTATAGGTCAGGTACAGAACACTGAAGCTTTCTTT
.	.	TRBV5-1	TRBJ2-1	CASSLIGSEYNEQFF	TGCGCCAGCAGCTTGATTGGGAGCGAATACAATGAGCAGTTCTTC
.	TRBD1	TRBV7-9	TRBJ2-7	CASSLTTGVDEQYF	TGTGCCAGCAGCTTAACGACAGGGGTAGACGAGCAGTACTTC
.	TRBD1	TRBV3-1/TRBV3-2	TRBJ1-2	CASSQVGTDYGYTF	TGTGCCAGCAGCCAGGTCGGGACAGACTATGGCTACACCTTC